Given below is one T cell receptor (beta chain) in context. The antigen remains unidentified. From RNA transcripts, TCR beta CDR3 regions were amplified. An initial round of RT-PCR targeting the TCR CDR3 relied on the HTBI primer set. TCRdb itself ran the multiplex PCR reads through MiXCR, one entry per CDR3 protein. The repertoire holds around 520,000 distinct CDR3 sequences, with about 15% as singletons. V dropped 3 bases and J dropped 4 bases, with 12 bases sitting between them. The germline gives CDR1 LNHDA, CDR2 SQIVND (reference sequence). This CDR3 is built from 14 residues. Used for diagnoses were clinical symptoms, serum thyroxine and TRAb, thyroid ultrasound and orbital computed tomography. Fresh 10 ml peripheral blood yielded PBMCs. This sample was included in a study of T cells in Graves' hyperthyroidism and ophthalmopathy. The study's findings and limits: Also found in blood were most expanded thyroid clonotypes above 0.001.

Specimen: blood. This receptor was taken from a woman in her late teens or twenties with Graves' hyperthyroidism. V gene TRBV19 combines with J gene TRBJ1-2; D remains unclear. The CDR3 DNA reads TGTGCCAGTAGTATGCAAGACCGATTCTATGGCTACACCTTC. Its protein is CASSMQDRFYGYTF.